This is a list of T cell receptor beta chains from one sample in a study of T-cell memory formation after mild COVID-19. TCRdb called the 5' RACE reads again in MiXCR, with one record for every CDR3 protein. The sample gives 450,000 to 650,000 distinct CDR3 sequences, about a fifth of which show up once; 8.4% is in the top ten. Sample: PBMCs or a T cell subset sorted from them (not recorded which). These receptor sequences come from an adult woman who had mild COVID-19 (a few samples of this study predate the infection). Cell type and time point are not known. Both conserved end residues are part of each CDR3. A D gene is named only where the DNA matches it firmly. Clone size is shown for a subset of rows, as once, few, many or a class of expanded clone.

v_gene: TRBV12-3/TRBV12-4
j_gene: TRBJ1-2
d_gene: NA
abundance: NA
CDR3nt: TGTGCCAGCAGACCCATTGACGAGGCCGAGGGGGTTGGCTACACCTTC
CDR3aa: CASRPIDEAEGVGYTF

v_gene: TRBV7-9
j_gene: TRBJ1-5
d_gene: NA
abundance: few
CDR3nt: TGTGCCAGCAGCCGTTTAGGATCCCTGGAGCCCCAGCATTTT
CDR3aa: CASSRLGSLEPQHF

v_gene: TRBV7-2
j_gene: TRBJ1-2
d_gene: NA
abundance: few
CDR3nt: TGTGCCAGCAGCTTAACCGGGACTAGTTACACCTTC
CDR3aa: CASSLTGTSYTF

v_gene: TRBV7-2
j_gene: TRBJ2-1
d_gene: TRBD2
abundance: NA
CDR3nt: TGTGCCAGCAGCCTCGTCTCTCGTAGGACTAGCGGGAGGGAGGGCAATGAGCAGTTCTTC
CDR3aa: CASSLVSRRTSGREGNEQFF

v_gene: TRBV29-1
j_gene: TRBJ2-3
d_gene: NA
abundance: NA
CDR3nt: TGCAGCGTTGCTGGGGCCCTCACAGATACGCAGTATTTT
CDR3aa: CSVAGALTDTQYF

v_gene: TRBV19
j_gene: TRBJ1-1
d_gene: TRBD1
abundance: NA
CDR3nt: TGTGCCAGTAGAAGAGGGGACAGCCTCACTGAAGCTTTCTTT
CDR3aa: CASRRGDSLTEAFF

v_gene: TRBV30
j_gene: TRBJ1-4
d_gene: TRBD1
abundance: few
CDR3nt: TGTGCCTGGAGTGCGGGACAGGGGTATGAAAAACTGTTTTTT
CDR3aa: CAWSAGQGYEKLFF

v_gene: TRBV18
j_gene: TRBJ2-1
d_gene: NA
abundance: NA
CDR3nt: TGTGCCAGCTCACCCCGGATGACTGAAGTGAATGAGCAGTTCTTC
CDR3aa: CASSPRMTEVNEQFF

v_gene: TRBV7-2
j_gene: TRBJ2-1
d_gene: TRBD2
abundance: NA
CDR3nt: TGTGCCAGCAGCTTTAACGAGCGGGGACGAACGTTCTTC
CDR3aa: CASSFNERGRTFF

v_gene: TRBV24-1
j_gene: TRBJ2-3
d_gene: TRBD2
abundance: NA
CDR3nt: TGTGCCACCAGTCGGAGGACTAGCGACACAGATACGCAGTATTTT
CDR3aa: CATSRRTSDTDTQYF

v_gene: TRBV29-1
j_gene: TRBJ2-2
d_gene: NA
abundance: NA
CDR3nt: TGCAGCGTTGAAGAAGGCAGGACCCTATCCGGGGAGCTGTTTTTT
CDR3aa: CSVEEGRTLSGELFF

v_gene: TRBV12-3/TRBV12-4
j_gene: TRBJ1-6
d_gene: NA
abundance: few
CDR3nt: TGTGCCAGCAGGAGTAAAGGGGCTGTCAATTCACCCCTCCACTTT
CDR3aa: CASRSKGAVNSPLHF

v_gene: TRBV7-6
j_gene: TRBJ2-2
d_gene: TRBD2
abundance: NA
CDR3nt: TGTGCCAGCAGCTGGACTAGCGGGGGGGAAGACACCGGGGAGCTGTTTTTT
CDR3aa: CASSWTSGGEDTGELFF

v_gene: TRBV11-2
j_gene: TRBJ2-4
d_gene: NA
abundance: NA
CDR3nt: TGTGCCAGCAGAATAGCGGCGGGTTGGGGCATTCAGTACTTC
CDR3aa: CASRIAAGWGIQYF

v_gene: TRBV20-1
j_gene: TRBJ1-6
d_gene: NA
abundance: NA
CDR3nt: TGCAGTGCTAGAAGGTGGACTATTAATTCACCCCTCCACTTT
CDR3aa: CSARRWTINSPLHF

v_gene: TRBV20-1
j_gene: TRBJ2-7
d_gene: TRBD2
abundance: NA
CDR3nt: TGCAGTGCTCCCCGACTAGCGGGGGCGTACGAGCAGTACTTC
CDR3aa: CSAPRLAGAYEQYF

v_gene: TRBV19
j_gene: TRBJ2-2
d_gene: NA
abundance: NA
CDR3nt: TGTGCCAGTAGTATTGACCTAGGGATTAACACCGGGGAGCTGTTTTTT
CDR3aa: CASSIDLGINTGELFF

v_gene: TRBV11-2
j_gene: TRBJ2-5
d_gene: TRBD2
abundance: few
CDR3nt: TGTGCCAGCAGCTTAGGGGCGGCTAGCGGGGTCCAAGAGACCCAGTACTTC
CDR3aa: CASSLGAASGVQETQYF

v_gene: TRBV7-2
j_gene: TRBJ1-2
d_gene: NA
abundance: few
CDR3nt: TGTGCCAGCAGCATCTACAGGGATAACTATGGCTACACCTTC
CDR3aa: CASSIYRDNYGYTF

v_gene: TRBV7-9
j_gene: TRBJ2-1
d_gene: TRBD1
abundance: NA
CDR3nt: TGTGCCAGCAGCTCCGGGACAGGGGGTTGGTATGAGCAGTTCTTC
CDR3aa: CASSSGTGGWYEQFF

v_gene: TRBV5-1
j_gene: TRBJ1-1
d_gene: NA
abundance: NA
CDR3nt: TGCGCCAGCAGCTGGGTGGGCGGCCCGAACACTGAAGCTTTCTTT
CDR3aa: CASSWVGGPNTEAFF

v_gene: TRBV5-1
j_gene: TRBJ1-1
d_gene: TRBD1
abundance: NA
CDR3nt: TGCGCCAGCAGCTTAGGAACAGGGGATGAAGCTTTCTTT
CDR3aa: CASSLGTGDEAFF

v_gene: TRBV27
j_gene: TRBJ1-6
d_gene: TRBD1
abundance: many
CDR3nt: TGTGCCAGCAGTTTTGGGACAGGGGATGATGATTCACCCCTCCACTTT
CDR3aa: CASSFGTGDDDSPLHF

v_gene: TRBV6-5
j_gene: TRBJ2-1
d_gene: TRBD1
abundance: NA
CDR3nt: TGTGCCAGCAGTTACAGGACAGGGGGCCGCGATGAGCAGTTCTTC
CDR3aa: CASSYRTGGRDEQFF

v_gene: TRBV4-1
j_gene: TRBJ2-2
d_gene: NA
abundance: NA
CDR3nt: TGCGCCAGCAGCCATCCTATTATCCAGGGCGGGGGGGAGCTGTTTTTT
CDR3aa: CASSHPIIQGGGELFF

v_gene: TRBV7-2
j_gene: TRBJ1-5
d_gene: TRBD1
abundance: once
CDR3nt: TGTGCCAGCAGCCCTGGCGGGACAGTTAGCAATCAGCCCAAGCATTTT
CDR3aa: CASSPGGTVSNQPKHF